Following are 21 T cell receptor beta chains from one sample sequenced in a study of blood T cell repertoires in COVID-19. The repertoire was sequenced with immunoSEQ multiplex PCR; TCRdb's copy has only in-frame clones and lacks some. The sample yields fewer than 500,000 clones, approximately 87% seen once. Sample: PBMCs or T cells enriched from blood (not recorded which). These receptors all come from a man younger than 45 who had recovered from COVID-19.

In the case of this clone: The junction departs from germline at one end; a sequencing error may be responsible. V gene TRBV6-1 combines with J gene TRBJ1-1, with D perhaps matching TRBD1 (6 bases). Germline lookup yields CDR1 MNHNS and CDR2 SASEGT. The CDR3 totals 13 residues. The CDR3 nucleotides are TGTGCCAGCAATGAACAGGGTCGCCCTGAAGCTTTCTTT. Encoded protein: CASNEQGRPEAFF.

The chain employs TRBV14 and TRBJ1-2; D is possibly TRBD1 (5 bases). The CDR3 runs 18 residues. The ends were cut back, 4 bases at V and 2 bases at J, with 23 bases in the middle. Germline V gene data show CDR1 as SGHDN and CDR2 as FVKESK. The CDR3: CASSLLRNPGHANYGYTF. DNA for the CDR3: TGTGCCAGCAGCCTACTGAGGAATCCAGGGCACGCCAACTATGGCTACACCTTC.

This rearrangement joins TRBV20-1 to TRBJ1-6; 9 positions match TRBD1. V was pared by 3 bases and J by 7 bases, with 1 base of the junction left unmatched. The CDR3 extends over 13 amino acids. Germline V CDR1 and CDR2: DFQATT, SNEGSKA (reference sequence). CDR3 protein: CSASGQGNSPLHF. The CDR3 DNA is TGCAGTGCTAGTGGACAGGGGAATTCACCCCTCCACTTT.

The J gene is TRBJ2-5, the V gene TRBV6-1, with 9 positions matching TRBD1. The CDR3 consists of 15 residues. From germline, CDR1 is MNHNS and CDR2 SASEGT. Trimming cost V 1 base and J 5 bases; bases outside gene matches: 5. In nucleotides, the CDR3 is TGTGCCAGCAGTGAAGGGGACAGGGTACACGAGACCCAGTACTTC. Translating it yields CASSEGDRVHETQYF.

CDR3 sequence (DNA): TGCAGCGTTCTCCGGGTTTTAAACACTGAAGCTTTCTTT. Translating gives CSVLRVLNTEAFF. V and J are TRBV29-1 and TRBJ1-1; D gene unclear. The germline V gene encodes CDR1 SQVTM and CDR2 ANQGSEA. CDR3 size: 13 residues. V shed 5 bases and J shed 2 bases, with 12 bases lying between them.

This clone was seen a single time. The chain employs TRBV10-3 and TRBJ1-3; D perhaps matches TRBD1 (5 bases). Germline V gives CDR1 ENHRY, CDR2 SYGVKD. This CDR3 region has 15 residues. Between the trimmed V and J ends, which lost 7 bases and 0 bases, there was a span of 13 bases. CDR3 sequence: CAITRGDLSGNTIYF. The CDR3 region has the DNA TGTGCCATCACCCGGGGGGACCTCTCTGGAAACACCATATATTTT.

The CDR3 protein is CASSLVSGQGENGYTF. CDR3 bases: TGTGCCAGCAGTTTAGTCTCGGGACAGGGGGAGAATGGCTACACCTTC. The genes are TRBV27 and TRBJ1-2; 11 positions agree with TRBD1. V was clipped by 2 bases and J by 6 bases; unmatched bases: 8. Germline V gene sequence: CDR1 MNHEY, CDR2 SMNVEV (reference sequence). CDR3 length: 16 residues.

This chain links TRBV19 with TRBJ1-2, with D tentatively TRBD1 (6 bases). V was shortened by 5 bases and J by 5 bases, with 12 bases between the two germline ends. Germline V lookup: CDR1 LNHDA, CDR2 SQIVND (reference sequence). The CDR3 spans 13 residues. CDR3 amino acids: CASSVGGLYGYTF. CDR3 nucleotides: TGTGCCAGTAGTGTCGGGGGGCTATATGGCTACACCTTC.

The chain carries TRBV27 and TRBJ1-5; D not certain. The CDR3 contains 12 residues. V was trimmed by 4 bases and J by 4 bases, leaving 5 bases between them. Per the germline V gene, CDR1 is MNHEY and CDR2 is SMNVEV (reference sequence). CDR3 residues: CASSSPNQPQHF. DNA for the CDR3: TGTGCCAGCAGTTCCCCTAATCAGCCCCAGCATTTT.

The rearrangement links TRBV4-1 to TRBJ1-2, with 7 bases aligning to TRBD1. Germline CDR1 is MGHRA and CDR2 is YSYEKL. CDR3 size: 16 residues. The V gene end was trimmed by 4 bases and the J gene end by 8 bases; junction bases not matched to a gene: 16. DNA for the CDR3: TGCGCCAGCAGCCTGGGAAGGTTGGACAGGAGGGAAGGCTACACCTTC. This codes for CASSLGRLDRREGYTF.

This clone occurred once. This chain links TRBV10-3 with TRBJ1-2; 7 bases agree with TRBD1. This CDR3 has 13 residues. Germline trimming cut 6 bases from V and 4 bases from J; bases unmatched to any gene: 5. CDR1 is ENHRY and CDR2 is SYGVKD in the germline V gene. In DNA, the CDR3 is TGTGCCATCAGCACGACAGGGATCTATGGCTACACCTTC. Translating gives CAISTTGIYGYTF.

V gene TRBV25-1 combines with J gene TRBJ2-2, with D possibly being TRBD1 (6 bases). The V end was cut by 5 bases, the J end by 1 base, with 8 bases between. The CDR3 is made up of 14 amino acids. Germline V gene lookup returns CDR1 MGHDK and CDR2 SYGVNS. CDR3 in DNA: TGTGCCAGCAGTCAACAGGGGAACACCGGGGAGCTGTTTTTT. Translating it yields CASSQQGNTGELFF.

This clone came up a few times. The V call is TRBV9, the J call TRBJ2-2, with TRBD1 identical over 7 bases. The ends lost 0 bases at V and 5 bases at J; junction bases unmatched: 4. This CDR3 is 15 amino acids long. The germline gives CDR1 SGDLS, CDR2 YYNGEE. Here the CDR3 reads CASSVEVRGTGELFF. CDR3 DNA: TGTGCCAGCAGCGTAGAGGTCAGGGGGACCGGGGAGCTGTTTTTT. Using reference TRBV9 and TRBJ2-2 for the parts outside the CDR3, the full variable domain is DSGVTQTPKHLITATGQRVTLRCSPRSGDLSVYWYQQSLDQGLQFLIQYYNGEERAKGNILERFSAQQFPDLHSELNLSSLELGDSALYFCASSVEVRGTGELFFGEGSRLTVL.

V usage is TRBV30 and J usage is TRBJ2-1; TRBD1 agrees at 7 bases. Trimming removed 3 bases from V and 7 bases from J; junction bases left unmatched: 9. The CDR3 runs to 14 residues. CDR1 GTSNPN and CDR2 SVGIG come from the germline V gene (reference sequence). CDR3 sequence: CAWRTTGPGNEQFF. The CDR3 coding sequence is TGTGCCTGGAGAACGACAGGGCCAGGGAATGAGCAGTTCTTC.

This clone has only one observation. The chain employs TRBV4-1 and TRBJ1-4, with D possibly being TRBD1 (5 bases). From germline, CDR1 is MGHRA and CDR2 YSYEKL. The CDR3 covers 13 residues. V was cut by 5 bases and J by 5 bases, with 9 bases left in between. CDR3 bases: TGCGCCAGCAGCAGGGGACTAAATGAAAAACTGTTTTTT. This translates into CASSRGLNEKLFF.

This clone was counted a few times. The chain uses TRBV6-5 and TRBJ1-2; D not certain. V lost 2 bases to trimming and J lost 0 bases, with 7 bases between them. Per germline, CDR1 MNHEY and CDR2 SVGAGI. The CDR3 has 14 residues. The CDR3 DNA reads as TGTGCCAGCAGTTACGACAAAGCTAACTATGGCTACACCTTC. This sequence encodes CASSYDKANYGYTF.

The chain links TRBV5-5 to TRBJ1-2, with D possibly matching TRBD1 (5 bases). CDR3 length equals 15 residues. Per germline, CDR1 SGHKS and CDR2 YYEKEE (reference sequence). Trimming stripped 4 bases from V and 8 bases from J, with 21 bases between. In nucleotides, the CDR3 is TGTGCCAGCAGCCCACCGAAGGCCGGGGCGGGAGGCTACACCTTC. It codes for CASSPPKAGAGGYTF.

CDR3 residues: CAWSSFGLPNTEAFF. In DNA form, the CDR3 reads TGTGCCTGGAGTAGTTTTGGGCTACCGAACACTGAAGCTTTCTTT. The chain employs TRBV30 and TRBJ1-1; D is uncertain. CDR1 and CDR2 from the germline V gene are GTSNPN and SVGIG (reference sequence). V gave up 2 bases and J gave up 1 base, with 14 bases separating them. This CDR3 is 15 amino acids long.

This clone has a single count. V usage is TRBV4-3 and J usage is TRBJ1-2, with D tentatively TRBD1 (6 bases). The CDR3 consists of 15 residues. Germline V CDR1 and CDR2: LGHNA, YSLEER. Trimming took off 3 bases at V and 8 bases at J, with 19 bases between the two ends. For the CDR3, the DNA is TGCGCCAGCAGCCATCCGGACAGTACGGCCGACGGCTACACCTTC. It encodes CASSHPDSTADGYTF.

The V call is TRBV4-2, the J call TRBJ1-6, with D possibly matching TRBD1 (5 bases). This CDR3 spans 15 amino acids. Germline CDR1 and CDR2: LGHNA and YNFKEQ. Trimming took off 1 base at V and 7 bases at J, with 11 bases between the two ends. The CDR3 loop is CASSQVGGENSPLHF. The CDR3 coding sequence is TGTGCCAGCAGCCAAGTGGGGGGGGAAAATTCACCCCTCCACTTT.

The J gene is TRBJ2-7, the V gene TRBV7-6; possibly TRBD1 for D (6 bases). Germline V gene sequence: CDR1 SGHVS, CDR2 FNYEAQ. The CDR3 is 13 residues long. V lost 5 bases to trimming and J lost 0 bases, with 8 bases between them. The CDR3: CASSPDSSYEQYF. The CDR3 nucleotides are TGTGCCAGCAGCCCGGACAGCTCCTACGAGCAGTACTTC.